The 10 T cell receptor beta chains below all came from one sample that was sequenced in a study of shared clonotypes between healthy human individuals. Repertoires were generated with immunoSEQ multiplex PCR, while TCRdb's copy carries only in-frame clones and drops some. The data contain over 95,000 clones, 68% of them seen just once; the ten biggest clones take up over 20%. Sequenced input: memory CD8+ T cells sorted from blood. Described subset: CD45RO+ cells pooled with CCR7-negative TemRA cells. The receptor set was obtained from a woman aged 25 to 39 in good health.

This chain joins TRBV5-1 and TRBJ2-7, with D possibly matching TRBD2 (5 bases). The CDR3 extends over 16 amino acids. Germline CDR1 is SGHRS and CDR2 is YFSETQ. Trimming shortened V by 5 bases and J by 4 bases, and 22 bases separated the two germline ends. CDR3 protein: CASRRTLDARGYEQYF. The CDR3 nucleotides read TGCGCCAGCAGACGAACCCTGGACGCCCGAGGGTACGAGCAGTACTTC.

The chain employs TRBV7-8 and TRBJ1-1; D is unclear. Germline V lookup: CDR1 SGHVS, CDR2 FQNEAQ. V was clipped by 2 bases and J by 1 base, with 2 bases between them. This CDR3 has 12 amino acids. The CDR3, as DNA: TGTGCCAGCAGCTTATGGAACACTGAAGCTTTCTTT. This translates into CASSLWNTEAFF.

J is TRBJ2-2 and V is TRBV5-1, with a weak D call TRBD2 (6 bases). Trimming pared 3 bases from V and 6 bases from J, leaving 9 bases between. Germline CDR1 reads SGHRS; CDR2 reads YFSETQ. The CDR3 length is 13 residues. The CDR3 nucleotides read TGCGCCAGCAGCTCGGGACTTTCCGGGGAGCTGTTTTTT. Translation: CASSSGLSGELFF.

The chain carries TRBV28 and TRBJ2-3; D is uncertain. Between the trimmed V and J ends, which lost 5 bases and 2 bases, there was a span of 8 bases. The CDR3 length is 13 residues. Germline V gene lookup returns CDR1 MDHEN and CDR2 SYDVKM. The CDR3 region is CASSLPATDTQYF. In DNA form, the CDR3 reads TGTGCCAGCAGTCTTCCAGCCACAGATACGCAGTATTTT. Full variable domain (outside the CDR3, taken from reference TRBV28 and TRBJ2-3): DVKVTQSSRYLVKRTGEKVFLECVQDMDHENMFWYRQDPGLGLRLIYFSYDVKMKEKGDIPEGYSVSREKKERFSLILESASTNQTSMYLCASSLPATDTQYFGPGTRLTVL.

This CDR3 is CASSRGGAIEAFF. CDR3 in DNA: TGCGCCAGCAGTCGCGGGGGCGCGATTGAAGCTTTCTTT. The chain combines TRBV10-2 with TRBJ1-1, with D maybe TRBD1 (6 bases). Deletions cut 5 bases from V and 7 bases from J, with 14 bases between. CDR3 length equals 13 residues. Germline V CDR1 and CDR2: WSHSY, SAAADI.

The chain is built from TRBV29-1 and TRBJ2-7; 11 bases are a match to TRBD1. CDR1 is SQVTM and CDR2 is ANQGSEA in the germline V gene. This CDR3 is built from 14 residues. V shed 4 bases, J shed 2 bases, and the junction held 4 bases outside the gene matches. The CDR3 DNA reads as TGCAGCGTTGTTGGGACAGGGGGTACCTACGAGCAGTACTTC. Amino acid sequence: CSVVGTGGTYEQYF.

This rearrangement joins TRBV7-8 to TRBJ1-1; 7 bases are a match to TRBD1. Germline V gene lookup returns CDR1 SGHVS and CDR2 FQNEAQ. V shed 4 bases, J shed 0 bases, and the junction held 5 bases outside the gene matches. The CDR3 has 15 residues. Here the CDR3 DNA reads TGTGCCAGCAGCTCGTCACAGGGGATGAACACTGAAGCTTTCTTT. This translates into CASSSSQGMNTEAFF.

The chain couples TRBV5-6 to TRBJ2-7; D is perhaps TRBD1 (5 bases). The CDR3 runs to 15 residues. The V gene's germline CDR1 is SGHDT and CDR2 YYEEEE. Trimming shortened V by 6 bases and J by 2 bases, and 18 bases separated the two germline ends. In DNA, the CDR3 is TGTGCCAGCACCCCCCCCACAGGAGCCGCCTACGAGCAGTACTTC. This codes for CASTPPTGAAYEQYF.

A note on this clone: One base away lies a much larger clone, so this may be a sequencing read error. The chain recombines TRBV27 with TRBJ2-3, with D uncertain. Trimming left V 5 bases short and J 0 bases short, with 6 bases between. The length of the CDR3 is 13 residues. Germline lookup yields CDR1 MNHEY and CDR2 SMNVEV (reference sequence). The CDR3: CASSLLSTDTQYF. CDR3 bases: TGTGCCAGCAGTCTTCTTAGCACAGATACGCAGTATTTT.

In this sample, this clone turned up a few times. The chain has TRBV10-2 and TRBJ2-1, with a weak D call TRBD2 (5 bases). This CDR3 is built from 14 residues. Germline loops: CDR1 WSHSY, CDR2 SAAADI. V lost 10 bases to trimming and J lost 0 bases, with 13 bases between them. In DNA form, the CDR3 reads TGCGCCACCTCGGACTCGATCTCCTACAATGAGCAGTTCTTC. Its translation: CATSDSISYNEQFF.